These 25 T cell receptor beta chains were all obtained from the same sample, sequenced in a study of spatial heterogeneity in lung cancer (dated by TCRdb to the late 2010s). What the authors observed across the whole study: The tumor nonsynonymous mutation count correlated with the number of expanded intratumoral alpha and beta TCRs.

This sample's time point label indicates: sample taken at primary tumor resection. Libraries were constructed by 5' RACE. This sample was sequenced with a NextSeq 500. Using fastp trimming at Q25 and MiXCR clonotype assembly, TCRdb reanalyzed the public sequencing data and kept in-frame beta chains. CDR3 protein sequences are deduplicated, and each keeps its most common genes and DNA. Here the sample has 2,000 to 3,000 distinct CDR3 sequences; just under 7.5% occur a single time. Over 7.5% of the sample lies in the top ten. Which antigens these TCRs recognize remains unknown. The sequences come from lung tumor tissue, collected at surgery. The receptors originated from a female donor with early-stage non-small cell lung cancer.

The sample holds many counts of this clonotype. The CDR3 region is CASSGGTGYFTDTQYF. CDR3 coding DNA: TGTGCCAGCTCGGGTGGTACAGGGTACTTCACAGATACGCAGTATTTT. V and J are TRBV9 and TRBJ2-3; D perhaps matches TRBD1 (6 bases). V lost 7 bases, J lost 2 bases, and 20 bases lay in between. The V gene's germline CDR1 is SGDLS and CDR2 YYNGEE. CDR3 length equals 16 residues.

This clonotype counts as medium-sized. This sequence joins TRBV11-2 and TRBJ2-1, with 12 bases identical to TRBD2. With V trimmed by 10 bases and J by 5 bases, 3 bases remained unmatched. The germline V gene encodes CDR1 SGHAT and CDR2 FQNNGV. The CDR3 extends over 13 amino acids. The CDR3: CATTSGGNNEQFF. The CDR3 DNA reads as TGTGCCACAACTAGCGGGGGGAACAATGAGCAGTTCTTC.

This clonotype has more than one count but fewer than ten. The V gene is TRBV12-3 or TRBV12-4, the J gene TRBJ2-7, with TRBD2 matching over 9 bases. The V gene end was trimmed by 2 bases and the J gene end by 3 bases; junction bases not matched to a gene: 2. The CDR3 totals 14 residues. The CDR3 protein is CASSLSSGVYEQYF. The CDR3, as DNA: TGTGCCAGCAGTTTATCTAGCGGGGTCTACGAGCAGTACTTC.

This clonotype is medium-sized within its sample. The CDR3 protein is CASSFEPGTGNTIYF. DNA for the CDR3: TGCGCCAGCAGCTTTGAGCCCGGGACTGGAAACACCATATATTTT. This chain uses TRBV5-1 with TRBJ1-3; the D is unclear. The V end lost 2 bases, the J end lost 2 bases, and 11 bases lay between the germline ends. The V gene's germline CDR1 is SGHRS and CDR2 YFSETQ. The CDR3 covers 15 residues.

By share, this clonotype counts as medium-sized. The gene calls are TRBV6-1 and TRBJ2-1; TRBD2 aligns across 11 bases. Per germline, CDR1 MNHNS and CDR2 SASEGT. After removal of 3 bases from V and 10 bases from J, the junction contained 8 bases not matched to a gene. There are 15 residues in the CDR3. The CDR3 bases are TGTGCCAGCAGTGACCGGACTAGCGGGCTAACCGAGCAGTTCTTC. Its translation is CASSDRTSGLTEQFF.

This clonotype is judged medium-sized. The gene calls are TRBV7-2 and TRBJ1-1, with a possible D match to TRBD1 (5 bases). Trimming removed 4 bases from V and 6 bases from J, with 21 bases in between. The CDR3 is 16 amino acids. Germline values: CDR1 SGHTA, CDR2 FQGNSA. This CDR3 is CASSSRRPGSGSEAFF. The CDR3 bases are TGTGCCAGCAGCTCCCGCCGGCCAGGGTCGGGATCTGAAGCTTTCTTT.

Judged by abundance, this clonotype is medium-sized. The V gene is TRBV7-3, the J gene TRBJ2-5, with D perhaps TRBD2 (6 bases). Trimming stripped 8 bases from V and 2 bases from J, with 18 bases between. The CDR3 has 15 amino acids. CDR1 and CDR2 (germline): SGHTA, FQGTGA. This CDR3 is CASSPGGPAQETQYF. In nucleotides, the CDR3 is TGTGCCAGCTCGCCCGGGGGACCAGCACAAGAGACCCAGTACTTC.

This clonotype is categorized as medium-sized. The chain carries TRBV7-2 and TRBJ2-7; D is unclear. V was trimmed by 1 base and J by 4 bases, leaving 11 bases between them. In germline, CDR1 is SGHTA, CDR2 FQGNSA. The CDR3 spans 14 residues. This chain's CDR3 is CASSLGGRPYEQYF. CDR3 coding DNA: TGTGCCAGCAGCTTAGGCGGAAGACCTTACGAGCAGTACTTC.

By share, this clonotype ranks as medium-sized. The CDR3, as DNA: TGTGCCAGCAGCCCCACTAGCGGGGGGGCAGATACGCAGTATTTT. This codes for CASSPTSGGADTQYF. The chain carries TRBV4-2 and TRBJ2-3; 13 nucleotides align to TRBD2. This CDR3 has 15 residues. Germline CDR1 is LGHNA and CDR2 is YNFKEQ. Trimming removed 4 bases from V and 4 bases from J; junction bases left unmatched: 2.

This clonotype is labeled as medium-sized. This chain joins TRBV29-1 and TRBJ1-1; D gene unclear. This CDR3 is built from 9 residues. Between the trimmed V and J ends, which lost 7 bases and 8 bases, there was a span of 8 bases. The germline V gene has CDR1 SQVTM and CDR2 ANQGSEA. CDR3 DNA sequence: TGCAGCGCCGGAGGCGAAGCTTTCTTT. Translating gives CSAGGEAFF.

This clonotype rates as medium-sized. V usage is TRBV18 and J usage is TRBJ2-6; unclear D gene. The ends were cut back, 3 bases at V and 4 bases at J, with 7 bases in the middle. Looked up from germline, CDR1 is KGHSH and CDR2 is LQKENI. The CDR3 contains 14 residues. The CDR3 is CASSPPVGANVLTF. DNA for the CDR3: TGTGCCAGCTCACCCCCCGTGGGGGCCAACGTCCTGACTTTC. The full variable domain, rest sourced from reference TRBV18 and TRBJ2-6, is NAGVMQNPRHLVRRRGQEARLRCSPMKGHSHVYWYRQLPEEGLKFMVYLQKENIIDESGMPKERFSAEFPKEGPSILRIQQVVRGDSAAYFCASSPPVGANVLTFGAGSRLTVL.

This clonotype ranks as medium-sized. The chain uses TRBV7-2 and TRBJ1-2, with D maybe TRBD1 (6 bases). This CDR3 has 14 amino acids. V was shortened by 4 bases and J by 5 bases, with 14 bases between the two germline ends. Looked up from germline, CDR1 is SGHTA and CDR2 is FQGNSA. CDR3 sequence: CASSSRPDRYGYTF. CDR3 DNA: TGTGCCAGCAGCTCAAGGCCGGACAGATATGGCTACACCTTC.

This clonotype showed up many times. V is TRBV12-3 or TRBV12-4 and J is TRBJ2-2; D not certain. The CDR3 runs 11 residues. Trimming left V 6 bases short and J 4 bases short, with 3 bases between. The CDR3 spells CASSRTGELFF. In DNA, the CDR3 is TGTGCCAGCAGCCGCACCGGGGAGCTGTTTTTT.

By share of the sample, this clonotype is medium-sized. This chain joins TRBV2 and TRBJ2-7; D may be TRBD1 or TRBD2 (5 bases each). The germline V gene has CDR1 SNHLY and CDR2 FYNNEI. This CDR3 contains 11 residues. Trimming shortened V by 11 bases and J by 3 bases, and 11 bases separated the two germline ends. The CDR3 sequence: CAGGRGYEQYF. The CDR3 DNA follows: TGTGCCGGGGGACGGGGCTACGAGCAGTACTTC.

This clonotype is deemed medium-sized. The CDR3: CASSHLGLAGGNTGELFF. The CDR3 DNA is TGTGCCAGCAGCCATTTAGGACTAGCGGGGGGGAACACCGGGGAGCTGTTTTTT. The V gene is TRBV3-1, the J gene TRBJ2-2, with 14 bases lining up with TRBD2. Looked up from germline, CDR1 is LGHDT and CDR2 is YNNKEL (reference sequence). The CDR3 spans 18 residues. V dropped 3 bases and J dropped 1; count of bases not matched to a gene: 4.

This clonotype was found many times. With a much larger clone just one base away, this may be a read error. The genes are TRBV9 and TRBJ2-3, with a tentative D call TRBD2 (7 bases). Germline loops: CDR1 SGDLS, CDR2 YYNGEE. V lost 0 bases to trimming and J lost 7 bases, with 18 bases between them. There are 16 residues in the CDR3. The CDR3 nucleotides read TGTGCCAGCAGCGTAGTGGCCGGGGGGCGTTCAAATACGCAGTATTTT. Protein product: CASSVVAGGRSNTQYF. The full variable domain, completed using reference TRBV9 and TRBJ2-3, is DSGVTQTPKHLITATGQRVTLRCSPRSGDLSVYWYQQSLDQGLQFLIQYYNGEERAKGNILERFSAQQFPDLHSELNLSSLELGDSALYFCASSVVAGGRSNTQYFGPGTRLTVL.

By sample fraction, this clonotype is medium-sized. This sequence joins TRBV6-5 and TRBJ2-7; D possibly matches TRBD1 or TRBD2 (5 bases each). The CDR3 runs to 13 residues. Trimming stripped 6 bases from V and 7 bases from J, with 16 bases between. Germline CDR1 and CDR2: MNHEY and SVGAGI. The CDR3 loop is CASSNTLGEEQYF. The CDR3 DNA is TGTGCCAGCAGCAACACATTAGGGGAGGAGCAGTACTTC.

By frequency in the sample, this clonotype is medium-sized (0.01 to 0.1%). V and J are TRBV2 and TRBJ1-5, with D possibly TRBD1 on 5 matching bases. The CDR3 totals 13 residues. The germline V and J ends were trimmed by 3 bases and 7 bases, with 10 bases remaining between them. In germline, CDR1 is SNHLY, CDR2 FYNNEI. CDR3 region: CASSDEGYQPQHF. The DNA for the CDR3 is TGTGCCAGCAGTGATGAGGGGTACCAGCCCCAGCATTTT.

This clonotype is labeled medium-sized. The V call is TRBV5-6, the J call TRBJ1-5, with D possibly matching TRBD1 (6 bases). The CDR3 runs to 16 residues. Trimming shortened V by 4 bases and J by 0 bases, and 14 bases separated the two germline ends. Germline CDR1 SGHDT, CDR2 YYEEEE. The CDR3 loop reads CASSHRGGGSNQPQHF. The CDR3 DNA reads TGTGCCAGCAGCCATCGGGGGGGCGGTAGCAATCAGCCCCAGCATTTT. Looking up the rest from reference TRBV5-6 and TRBJ1-5 gives the full variable domain: DAGVTQSPTHLIKTRGQQVTLRCSPKSGHDTVSWYQQALGQGPQFIFQYYEEEERQRGNFPDRFSGHQFPNYSSELNVNALLLGDSALYLCASSHRGGGSNQPQHFGDGTRLSIL.

This clonotype is medium-sized (0.01 to 0.1%). The V call is TRBV7-8, the J call TRBJ2-3; 12 bases align to TRBD2. The germline CDR1 and CDR2 sequences are SGHVS and FQNEAQ. This CDR3 comprises 18 residues. Trimming cost V 2 bases and J 1 base; bases outside gene matches: 7. The CDR3 reads CASSLRVGTSGRTDTQYF. CDR3 DNA sequence: TGTGCCAGCAGCTTAAGAGTTGGGACTAGCGGGCGCACAGATACGCAGTATTTT.

This clonotype is judged medium-sized. The chain has TRBV19 and TRBJ2-2, with TRBD2 matching 7 bases. Germline CDR1 LNHDA, CDR2 SQIVND (reference sequence). V lost 3 bases to trimming and J lost 2 bases; unmatched junction nucleotides: 6. The length of the CDR3 is 16 residues. DNA of the CDR3: TGTGCCAGTAGTATCTTGGCGGGGGTCAACACCGGGGAGCTGTTTTTT. As protein: CASSILAGVNTGELFF.

The CDR3 DNA reads as TGTGCCAGCAGCTTATTACAGGGGCTAGATACGCAGTATTTT. Its translation is CASSLLQGLDTQYF. The gene calls are TRBV7-2 and TRBJ2-3, with TRBD1 matching over 7 bases. The trim removed 2 bases at V and 5 bases at J, leaving 4 bases unmatched. Germline V CDR1 and CDR2: SGHTA, FQGNSA. The CDR3 is made up of 14 amino acids.

This clonotype is deemed medium-sized. This chain joins TRBV7-2 and TRBJ2-1; D remains ambiguous. The CDR3 spans 12 residues. The V end lost 3 bases, the J end lost 10 bases, and 10 bases lay between the germline ends. Germline V CDR1 and CDR2: SGHTA, FQGNSA. The CDR3 is CASSFGLGEQFF. The CDR3 bases are TGTGCCAGCAGCTTTGGTTTGGGCGAGCAGTTCTTC.

This clonotype was picked up many times. The chain recombines TRBV12-3 or TRBV12-4 with TRBJ2-5, with 8 bases matching TRBD1. The CDR3 has 13 amino acids. Trimming cost V 10 bases and J 5 bases; bases outside gene matches: 9. CDR3: CAISRGRTETQYF. The CDR3 DNA sequence: TGTGCCATCTCCAGGGGGCGAACGGAGACCCAGTACTTC.

Sample share makes this clonotype medium-sized. The genes are TRBV18 and TRBJ2-5, with a possible D match to TRBD1 (5 bases). CDR1 and CDR2 (germline): KGHSH, LQKENI. V shed 4 bases and J shed 5 bases, with 11 bases lying between them. The CDR3 runs to 13 residues. The CDR3 DNA reads as TGTGCCAGCTCACGACAGCTTGGGGAGACCCAGTACTTC. Amino acids: CASSRQLGETQYF.